A selection of T cell receptor beta chains follows, all from one sample in a study of blood T cell repertoires in COVID-19. The data were produced by immunoSEQ multiplex PCR, yet TCRdb's version contains in-frame clones alone and is incomplete. The sample holds 90,000 or so clones; about 85% are singletons and the top ten take around 4.1%. The sequencing sample was made of peripheral blood. The receptors stem from a man in his 60s with acute or convalescent COVID-19. The CDR3 runs from the conserved cysteine through the conserved F or W. The D gene is left open where the match is weak.

j_call	d_call	v_call	cdr3_aa
TRBJ2-1	-	TRBV11-2	CASSLPGGGPHNEQFF
TRBJ1-2	-	TRBV4-3	CASSQESGRNGYTF
TRBJ1-6	-	TRBV19	CASRRDTYNSPLHF
TRBJ2-7	-	TRBV9	CASSVGTAYEQYF
TRBJ2-3	TRBD2	TRBV3-1/TRBV3-2	CASTRIGGAGDTQYF
TRBJ2-2	-	TRBV9	CASSGGLNTGELFF
TRBJ2-1	TRBD2	TRBV9	CASSLARPGGEQFF
TRBJ1-1	TRBD1	TRBV5-1	CASSLPKSGQDTEAFF
TRBJ1-5	TRBD1	TRBV5-8	CASRMGGTVGYQPQHF
TRBJ2-3	-	TRBV27	CASSFLLASRTDTQYF
TRBJ2-1	TRBD2	TRBV10-1	CASSRIAGGSSYNEQFF
TRBJ1-6	TRBD1	TRBV2	CASSAVTGGSYNSPLHF
TRBJ1-1	-	TRBV10-2	CASSDQIGTEAFF
TRBJ1-5	TRBD1	TRBV19	CASSKGTGAPGPQHF
TRBJ2-2	TRBD2	TRBV4-1	CASSQPHRLAGGNTGELFF
TRBJ1-1	TRBD1	TRBV5-4	CASSLAKGQGNGEAFF
TRBJ1-2	TRBD1	TRBV7-2	CASSLGQGDYGYTF
TRBJ2-7	TRBD2	TRBV27	CASSLFSSGRVTNYEQYF
TRBJ2-3	TRBD2	TRBV9	CASSVDPAGGRDTQYF
TRBJ2-1	TRBD2	TRBV5-1	CASSVGGASYNEQFF
TRBJ2-2	TRBD1	TRBV6-5	CASKRTGASTGELFF
TRBJ2-7	TRBD1	TRBV19	CASSTTTGWKYEQYF
TRBJ2-5	TRBD1	TRBV19	CASKITGGGETQYF
TRBJ2-2	TRBD2	TRBV7-9	CANPSGTSGSANTGELFF
TRBJ2-3	TRBD2	TRBV7-2	CASSLRLAGGGTDTQYF
TRBJ1-3	-	TRBV6-2/TRBV6-3	CASSYLGNTIYF
TRBJ2-7	-	TRBV19	CASSIGGHSYEQYF
TRBJ2-7	TRBD1	TRBV7-2	CASSFGTGPFYEQYF
TRBJ1-5	TRBD1	TRBV28	CASRRTGGWWDQPQHF
TRBJ1-2	TRBD1	TRBV19	CATQRDRQGTLLNGYTF
TRBJ2-2	TRBD2	TRBV19	CASTGRLAGQTGELFF
TRBJ2-1	TRBD2	TRBV7-9	CASSLSGSYLGNEQFF
TRBJ1-5	-	TRBV2	CASSRQGTQPQHF
TRBJ1-6	TRBD1	TRBV25-1	CASSEAGGRRPLHF
TRBJ2-7	-	TRBV12-3/TRBV12-4	CASSLLSEQYF
TRBJ2-5	TRBD1	TRBV9	CASSVGGQGGKETQYF
TRBJ2-2	-	TRBV24-1	CATSDRGTGTGELFF
TRBJ2-1	TRBD2	TRBV9	CASSLTLRTSSNEQFF
TRBJ1-1	-	TRBV27	CASSFQAMNTEAFF
TRBJ2-7	TRBD2	TRBV19	CASSISGRDIYEQYF
TRBJ2-1	TRBD2	TRBV7-9	CASSSYPGGAHNEQFF
TRBJ2-5	TRBD1	TRBV5-4	CASSSSQGAQETQYF
TRBJ2-5	TRBD2	TRBV5-1	CASKTSGPIQETQYF
TRBJ1-2	-	TRBV12-3/TRBV12-4	CASSSDSYGYTF
TRBJ1-2	-	TRBV18	CASSPGTGGDGYTF